This entry lists 13 T cell receptor beta chains sequenced from one sample in a study of CD8 T cells in Susac syndrome. When the RNA was reverse transcribed, random hexamers were used with an input of about 0.45 to 1 ug. TCRdb reprocessed the immunoSEQ multiplex PCR reads with MiXCR, giving one entry per CDR3 protein. The sample carries just under 95,000 distinct CDR3 sequences, 90% to 95% recorded once. Specimen: CD4+ T cells from PBMCs. The source of these receptors is a human donor with Susac syndrome.

The chain recombines TRBV20-1 with TRBJ2-5; 9 bases are a match to TRBD2. Trimming took 3 bases from V and 5 from J; bases not matched to a gene: 13. The germline gives CDR1 DFQATT, CDR2 SNEGSKA (reference sequence). The CDR3 spans 16 residues. CDR3 sequence: CSASLLRGGPLETQYF. The CDR3 DNA reads as TGCAGTGCTAGTTTACTGCGGGGGGGGCCCTTGGAGACCCAGTACTTC.

The chain employs TRBV24-1 and TRBJ2-1; TRBD1 agrees at 12 bases. The junction had 3 bases not matched to a gene; V was cut back by 3 bases and J by 7 bases. The germline gives CDR1 KGHDR, CDR2 SFDVKD. CDR3 length: 15 amino acids. The CDR3: CATSDMGQGANEQFF. In DNA, the CDR3 is TGTGCCACCAGTGATATGGGACAGGGGGCGAATGAGCAGTTCTTC.

The chain joins TRBV6-6 to TRBJ2-1; 13 bases map to TRBD2. The junction had 8 bases not matched to a gene; V was cut back by 5 bases and J by 7 bases. Germline CDR1 MNHNY, CDR2 SVGAGI (reference sequence). The CDR3 consists of 16 residues. The CDR3: CASSPQLAGGPNEQFF. The CDR3 bases are TGTGCCAGCAGTCCTCAACTAGCGGGGGGGCCGAATGAGCAGTTCTTC.

The rearrangement links TRBV30 to TRBJ1-5; no firm D call. V was pared by 5 bases and J by 7 bases, with 15 bases between. The CDR3 consists of 13 residues. Per germline, CDR1 GTSNPN and CDR2 SVGIG (reference sequence). This CDR3 is CAWERRKGQPQHF. Here the CDR3 DNA reads TGTGCCTGGGAGAGAAGGAAGGGACAGCCCCAGCATTTT.

The chain combines TRBV4-1 with TRBJ2-5; 8 nucleotides line up with TRBD2. The CDR3 totals 13 residues. J gave up 13 bases and V 0 bases, and 7 bases lay outside the gene matches. Germline CDR1 is MGHRA and CDR2 is YSYEKL. The CDR3 DNA follows: TGCGCCAGCAGCCAAGATCCCCGGGGGGGCCTGTACTTC. It encodes CASSQDPRGGLYF.

This clonotype occurred once. V is TRBV6-5 and J is TRBJ2-2; no definite D call. Germline CDR1 reads MNHEY; CDR2 reads SVGAGI. The V end lost 6 bases, the J end lost 4 bases, and 9 bases lay between the germline ends. The CDR3 runs 13 residues. Here the CDR3 DNA reads TGTGCCAGCAGCCCCGCCGGCACCGGGGAGCTGTTTTTT. Its translation: CASSPAGTGELFF.

The V and J genes are TRBV28 and TRBJ2-1; D may be TRBD1 or TRBD2 (6 bases each). The CDR3 has 15 residues. V was shortened by 7 bases and J by 7 bases, with 20 bases between the two germline ends. Germline V gene sequence: CDR1 MDHEN, CDR2 SYDVKM. The CDR3, as DNA: TGTGCCAGCACCCACAGGGCCCGGAGGGATAATGAGCAGTTCTTC. The encoded protein is CASTHRARRDNEQFF.

The chain links TRBV12-3 or TRBV12-4 to TRBJ2-7; D remains ambiguous. Trimming took 2 bases from V and 1 from J, leaving 15 bases between them. This CDR3 is 16 amino acids long. The CDR3 DNA sequence: TGTGCCAGCAGTTTATATGGGTTTGACCAATCCTACGAGCAGTACTTC. As protein: CASSLYGFDQSYEQYF.

This chain uses TRBV6-1 with TRBJ2-1; 7 bases align to TRBD2. CDR1 is MNHNS, CDR2 SASEGT, per germline. The CDR3 runs 16 residues. V lost 7 bases to trimming and J lost 9 bases; unmatched junction nucleotides: 18. The CDR3 loop reads CASTETGGRSRREQFF. In DNA form, the CDR3 reads TGTGCCAGCACCGAGACCGGGGGGAGGTCGAGGCGTGAGCAGTTCTTC.

The chain has TRBV7-9 and TRBJ1-5; TRBD1 matches 8 bases. V was pared by 3 bases and J by 9 bases, with 4 bases of the junction left unmatched. The CDR3 contains 13 residues. CDR1 is SEHNR, CDR2 FQNEAQ, per germline (reference sequence). The CDR3 DNA follows: TGTGCCAGCAGCTTCCCTACAGGGGGGCCCCAGCATTTT. Protein: CASSFPTGGPQHF.

The count of this clonotype is one. This chain uses TRBV29-1 with TRBJ1-2, with 7 nucleotides matching TRBD1. The junction had 7 bases not matched to a gene; V was cut back by 8 bases and J by 7 bases. CDR1 is SQVTM, CDR2 ANQGSEA, per germline. The CDR3 loop spans 11 amino acids. The CDR3 sequence is CSCDRDSGYTF. CDR3 nucleotide sequence: TGCAGCTGTGACAGGGACAGTGGCTACACCTTC.

The V call is TRBV5-1, the J call TRBJ2-1; D gene ambiguous. The CDR3 sequence is 15 residues long. Trimming left V 1 base short and J 3 bases short, with 11 bases between. Germline assignment: CDR1 SGHRS and CDR2 YFSETQ. CDR3 bases: TGCGCCAGCAGCTTGTCGGTACAGAGCTACAATGAGCAGTTCTTC. Amino acid sequence: CASSLSVQSYNEQFF.

This chain links TRBV12-3 or TRBV12-4 with TRBJ1-5, with TRBD1 as a possible D gene (5 bases). The CDR3 runs 15 residues. Between the trimmed V and J ends, which lost 5 bases and 7 bases, there was a span of 18 bases. This CDR3 reads CASSDGTRPRQPQHF. DNA of the CDR3: TGTGCCAGCAGTGATGGGACCCGACCAAGGCAGCCCCAGCATTTT.